These 14 T cell receptor beta chains were sequenced from one sample in a study of blood T cell repertoires in COVID-19. Using immunoSEQ multiplex PCR, the repertoire was profiled, and TCRdb retains in-frame clones only, with some absent. The table includes 110,000 or so clones, around 82% detected once. The sequenced material came from peripheral blood. All receptors come from a woman aged 50 to 60 with acute or convalescent COVID-19.

The gene calls are TRBV3-1 (or the pseudogene TRBV3-2) and TRBJ1-5; TRBD1 might be the D (6 bases). The CDR3 runs 16 residues. Between the trimmed V and J ends, which lost 3 bases and 6 bases, there was a span of 18 bases. The germline gives CDR1 LGHDT, CDR2 YNNKEL (reference sequence). In DNA, the CDR3 is TGTGCCAGCAGCCACCCGCCAGAGGGGGGGCGTCAGCCCCAGCATTTT. This translates into CASSHPPEGGRQPQHF.

V and J are TRBV2 and TRBJ2-3; D call uncertain. Germline V lookup: CDR1 SNHLY, CDR2 FYNNEI. The CDR3 is made up of 14 amino acids. V was clipped by 3 bases and J by 0 bases, with 7 bases between them. The CDR3 DNA reads TGTGCCAGCAGTGATCAGTTGAGCACAGATACGCAGTATTTT. As protein: CASSDQLSTDTQYF.

DNA for the CDR3: TGTGCCATCAGTGACGGAGCTCAAGAGACCCAGTACTTC. Protein product: CAISDGAQETQYF. The V and J genes are TRBV10-3 and TRBJ2-5; the D is unclear. The V gene lost 3 bases and the J gene lost 2 bases, with 7 bases spanning the gap. The CDR3 is 13 amino acids. The V gene's germline CDR1 is ENHRY and CDR2 SYGVKD.

The chain is built from TRBV2 and TRBJ1-3; perhaps TRBD1 as D (6 bases). From germline, CDR1 is SNHLY and CDR2 FYNNEI. The length of the CDR3 is 11 residues. V was clipped by 9 bases and J by 8 bases, with 11 bases between them. CDR3 bases: TGTGCCAGGAGGGGGAATGACACCATATATTTT. Protein: CARRGNDTIYF.

The CDR3: CASSHGGTYGYTF. CDR3 bases: TGCGCCAGCAGCCACGGGGGTACCTATGGCTACACCTTC. This chain links TRBV4-1 with TRBJ1-2; a possible D gene is TRBD1 (5 bases). Trimming removed 3 bases from V and 4 bases from J, with 9 bases in between. CDR1 and CDR2 (germline): MGHRA, YSYEKL. The CDR3 is 13 amino acids.

The chain uses TRBV19 and TRBJ1-1; 9 nucleotides align to TRBD1. The junction had 7 bases not matched to a gene; V was cut back by 3 bases and J by 2 bases. Germline CDR1 is LNHDA and CDR2 is SQIVND (reference sequence). The length of the CDR3 is 16 residues. CDR3 in amino acids: CASSIPDRGVNTEAFF. In DNA, the CDR3 is TGTGCCAGTAGTATTCCGGACAGGGGAGTAAACACTGAAGCTTTCTTT.

The chain uses TRBV6-6 and TRBJ1-1; D possibly corresponds to TRBD1 (6 bases). The CDR3 contains 15 residues. Germline loops: CDR1 MNHNY, CDR2 SVGAGI (reference sequence). V was clipped by 10 bases and J by 7 bases, with 25 bases between them. CDR3 DNA sequence: TGTGCCACGCGACTCCCAAAACAGGGACCCCTTGAAGCTTTCTTT. It codes for CATRLPKQGPLEAFF.

This chain joins TRBV5-8 and TRBJ1-1; 8 nucleotides agree with TRBD1. V trimming: 4 bases; J trimming: 5 bases; junction bases outside the gene matches: 13. This CDR3 comprises 16 residues. From germline, CDR1 is SGHTS and CDR2 YDEGEE. CDR3 sequence: CASSTGTGGFGTEAFF. The CDR3 nucleotides read TGTGCCAGCAGCACCGGGACAGGAGGTTTTGGAACTGAAGCTTTCTTT.

This chain connects TRBV5-1 to TRBJ1-2; 9 positions agree with TRBD1. The CDR3 sequence is 15 residues long. V was pared by 0 bases and J by 2 bases, with 2 bases of the junction left unmatched. Looked up from germline, CDR1 is SGHRS and CDR2 is YFSETQ. CDR3 in DNA: TGCGCCAGCAGCTTGGGGGACAGGGCGAACTATGGCTACACCTTC. Encoded protein: CASSLGDRANYGYTF.

V usage is TRBV5-1 and J usage is TRBJ2-3; TRBD1 might be the D (5 bases). Trimming removed 2 bases from V and 5 bases from J, with 9 bases in between. This CDR3 has 13 residues. Germline assignment: CDR1 SGHRS and CDR2 YFSETQ. This CDR3 is CASSLTGEDTQYF. CDR3 sequence (DNA): TGCGCCAGCAGCTTAACAGGTGAAGATACGCAGTATTTT.

This chain uses TRBV2 with TRBJ2-3, with no clear D. Trimming cost V 0 bases and J 0 bases, with 10 bases left between them. This CDR3 comprises 16 residues. Per germline, CDR1 SNHLY and CDR2 FYNNEI. The CDR3 sequence: CASSEARVPSTDTQYF. The CDR3 bases are TGTGCCAGCAGTGAAGCACGGGTCCCTAGCACAGATACGCAGTATTTT.

The chain uses TRBV7-9 and TRBJ1-1; D is ambiguous. Germline CDR1 reads SEHNR; CDR2 reads FQNEAQ (reference sequence). The CDR3 loop spans 12 amino acids. V lost 1 base, J lost 8 bases, and 8 bases lay in between. Here the CDR3 reads CASSLGSGEAFF. CDR3 sequence (DNA): TGTGCCAGCAGCTTAGGGTCAGGAGAAGCTTTCTTT.

The V gene is TRBV30, the J gene TRBJ1-1, with D possibly matching TRBD1 (6 bases). The CDR3 covers 12 residues. Looked up from germline, CDR1 is GTSNPN and CDR2 is SVGIG (reference sequence). V shed 1 base and J shed 7 bases, with 10 bases lying between them. The CDR3 loop is CAWSGGGLEAFF. CDR3 in DNA: TGTGCCTGGAGTGGGGGGGGCCTTGAAGCTTTCTTT.

This clone was seen a single time. This sequence joins TRBV10-3 and TRBJ1-1, with D possibly matching TRBD1 (6 bases). The V end lost 8 bases, the J end lost 4 bases, and 14 bases lay between the germline ends. Germline-derived CDR1 and CDR2 are ENHRY and SYGVKD. This CDR3 has 13 residues. The CDR3 coding sequence is TGTGCCATCTCAGGGCAGGGGCCCACTGAAGCTTTCTTT. Translation gives CAISGQGPTEAFF.